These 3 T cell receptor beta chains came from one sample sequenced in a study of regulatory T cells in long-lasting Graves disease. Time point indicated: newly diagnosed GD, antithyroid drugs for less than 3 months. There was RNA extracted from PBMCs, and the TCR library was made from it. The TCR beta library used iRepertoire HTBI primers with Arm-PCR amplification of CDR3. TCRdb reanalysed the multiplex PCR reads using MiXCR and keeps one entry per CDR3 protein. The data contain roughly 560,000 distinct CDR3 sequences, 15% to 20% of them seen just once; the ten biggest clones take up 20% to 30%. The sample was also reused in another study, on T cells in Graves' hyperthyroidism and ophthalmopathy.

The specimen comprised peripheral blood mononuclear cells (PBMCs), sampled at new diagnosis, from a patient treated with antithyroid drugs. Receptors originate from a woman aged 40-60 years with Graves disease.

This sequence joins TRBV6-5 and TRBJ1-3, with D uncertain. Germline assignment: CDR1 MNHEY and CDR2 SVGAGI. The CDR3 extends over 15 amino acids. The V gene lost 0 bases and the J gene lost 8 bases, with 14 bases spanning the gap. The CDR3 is CASSYSISPADTIYF. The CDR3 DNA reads TGTGCCAGCAGTTACTCGATATCCCCTGCCGACACCATATATTTT.

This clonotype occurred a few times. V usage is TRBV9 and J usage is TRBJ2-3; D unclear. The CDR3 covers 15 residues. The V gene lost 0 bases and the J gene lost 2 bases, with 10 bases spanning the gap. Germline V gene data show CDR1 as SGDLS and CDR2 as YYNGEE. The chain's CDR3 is CASSVVGVFTDTQYF. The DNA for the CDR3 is TGTGCCAGCAGCGTAGTGGGCGTTTTCACAGATACGCAGTATTTT.

In nucleotides, the CDR3 is TGTGCCAGCGACCTTAGGGCAGGGGATCAGCCCCAGCATTTT. Amino acids: CASDLRAGDQPQHF. The J gene is TRBJ1-5, the V gene TRBV6-2 or TRBV6-3; D is possibly TRBD1 (6 bases). Trimming took 8 bases from V and 5 from J, leaving 16 bases between them. Germline values: CDR1 MNHEY, CDR2 SVGEGT. The CDR3 is 14 residues long.